The entry that follows covers one T cell receptor beta chain sequence. Its antigen is as yet unknown. These data belong to a study of cytomegalovirus exposure and HLA in healthy donors. The study ran its PCR with 60 Vbeta and 13 Jbeta primers. Profiling relied on immunoSEQ multiplex PCR, and the TCRdb table lists in-frame clones only, not all of them. The sample lists roughly 120,000 clones; around 77% were seen once. Trimming removed 4 bases from V and 5 bases from J; junction bases left unmatched: 8. Per germline, CDR1 SEHNR and CDR2 FQNEAQ (reference sequence). The CDR3 sequence is 15 residues long. Study-wide findings and caveats: The study had only CMV serostatus as immune exposure information.

The sample consisted of PBMCs. The TCR originated in a human donor in good health. This chain uses TRBV7-9 with TRBJ2-1; TRBD2 matches 7 bases. CDR3 protein: CASSYGGTPNNEQFF. In DNA, the CDR3 is TGTGCCAGCAGCTACGGGGGGACTCCGAACAATGAGCAGTTCTTC.